This entry features one T cell receptor (beta chain) sequence. In a library made to pick up alpha chains, this beta chain is a stray read with a size that means little. These data are taken from a study of spatial heterogeneity in lung cancer. At the level of the study: Detection consistently captured more beta-chain sequences than alpha-chain sequences. Raw reads contained each unique TCR and UMI combination more than ten times on average.

Time point of the sample: sample taken at primary tumor resection. Untreated early-stage non-small cell lung cancer patients, over 55 in total, were the donors. Unsorted tumor, nontumor lung tissue or cryopreserved PBMC supplied the whole RNA. TCRdb reprocessed the 5' RACE reads with MiXCR, giving one entry per CDR3 protein. This sample has around 1,000 distinct CDR3 sequences, with around 12% found just once. V was clipped by 1 base and J by 0 bases; unmatched bases: 5. CDR1 and CDR2 from the germline V gene are SGHVS and FQNEAQ. CDR3 length: 16 residues. The sample in question was normal lung tissue next to the tumor, obtained at surgery. This rearrangement joins TRBV7-8 to TRBJ2-7; 8 bases are shared with TRBD1. The origin of this receptor is a female donor with early-stage non-small cell lung cancer. CDR3 sequence: CASSLVTGGASYEQYF. The CDR3 DNA reads TGTGCCAGCAGCTTAGTCACAGGGGGTGCCTCCTACGAGCAGTACTTC.